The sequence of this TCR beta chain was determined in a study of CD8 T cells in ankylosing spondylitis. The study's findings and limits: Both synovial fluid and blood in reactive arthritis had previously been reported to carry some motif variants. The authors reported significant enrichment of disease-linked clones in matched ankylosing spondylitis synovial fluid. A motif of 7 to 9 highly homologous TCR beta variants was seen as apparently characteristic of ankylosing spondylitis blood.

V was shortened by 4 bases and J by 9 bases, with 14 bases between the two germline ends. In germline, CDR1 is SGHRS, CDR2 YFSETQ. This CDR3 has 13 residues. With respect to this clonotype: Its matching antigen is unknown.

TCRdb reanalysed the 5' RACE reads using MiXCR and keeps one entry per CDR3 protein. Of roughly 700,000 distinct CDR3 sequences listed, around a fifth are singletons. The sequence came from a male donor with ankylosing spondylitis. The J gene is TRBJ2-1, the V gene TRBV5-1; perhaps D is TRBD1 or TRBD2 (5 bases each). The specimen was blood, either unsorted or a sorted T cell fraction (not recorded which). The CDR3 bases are TGCGCCAGCAGCCTGGGACCCCGGGGTGAGCAGTTCTTC. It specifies CASSLGPRGEQFF.